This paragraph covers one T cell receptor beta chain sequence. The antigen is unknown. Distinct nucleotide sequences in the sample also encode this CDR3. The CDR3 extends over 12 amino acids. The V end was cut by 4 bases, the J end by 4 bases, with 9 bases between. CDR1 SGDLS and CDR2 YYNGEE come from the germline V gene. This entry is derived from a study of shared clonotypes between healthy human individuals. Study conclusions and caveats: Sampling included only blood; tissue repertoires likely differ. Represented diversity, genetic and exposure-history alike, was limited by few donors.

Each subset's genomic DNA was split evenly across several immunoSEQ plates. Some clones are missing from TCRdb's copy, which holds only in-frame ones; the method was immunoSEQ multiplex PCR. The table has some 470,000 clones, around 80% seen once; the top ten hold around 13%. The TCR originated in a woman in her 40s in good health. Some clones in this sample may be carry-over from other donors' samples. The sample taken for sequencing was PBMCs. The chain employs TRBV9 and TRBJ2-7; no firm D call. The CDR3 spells CASSPGAYEQYF. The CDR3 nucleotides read TGTGCCAGCAGCCCCGGAGCATACGAGCAGTACTTC.